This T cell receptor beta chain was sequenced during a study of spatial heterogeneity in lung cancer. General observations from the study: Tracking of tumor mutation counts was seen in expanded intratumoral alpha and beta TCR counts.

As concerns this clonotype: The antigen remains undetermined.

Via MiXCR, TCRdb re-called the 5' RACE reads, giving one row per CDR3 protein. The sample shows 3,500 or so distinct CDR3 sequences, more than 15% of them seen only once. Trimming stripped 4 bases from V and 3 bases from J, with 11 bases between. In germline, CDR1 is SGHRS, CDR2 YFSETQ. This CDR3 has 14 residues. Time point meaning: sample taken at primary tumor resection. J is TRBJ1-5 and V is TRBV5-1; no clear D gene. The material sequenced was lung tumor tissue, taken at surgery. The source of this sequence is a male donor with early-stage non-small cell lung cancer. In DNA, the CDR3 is TGCGCCAGCAGCCCGGGAGGTTCCAATCAGCCCCAGCATTTT. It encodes CASSPGGSNQPQHF.